This TCR beta chain was recovered during a study of blood T cells in healthy people across ages. Study-level information: Every two T cells gave about one barcoded beta molecule via template switching. Study observations and caveats: Across samples, TCR beta diversity tracked strongly with naive T cell percentage. Estimates based on one million T cells were treated as lower bounds.

As to this clonotype: Its antigen is as yet unknown.

The draw of peripheral blood yielded about 9.4 milliliters from each donor. Germline lookup yields CDR1 SGHVS and CDR2 FQNEAQ. V was trimmed by 5 bases and J by 5 bases, leaving 15 bases between them. The length of the CDR3 is 14 residues. With a J-beta primer mix and a sample-barcoded 5' primer, a second PCR ran 7 to 11 cycles. TCRdb reanalysed the 5' RACE reads using MiXCR and keeps one entry per CDR3 protein. Among some 800,000 distinct CDR3 sequences listed, under 45% were seen once. The sequence came from a man in his 60s in good health. V is TRBV7-8 and J is TRBJ2-5; tentatively, D is TRBD2 (6 bases). Sequencing was done on a sample of blood. DNA for the CDR3: TGTGCCAGCAGCCCCCAATGGGCGGGGGAGACCCAGTACTTC. Protein product: CASSPQWAGETQYF.